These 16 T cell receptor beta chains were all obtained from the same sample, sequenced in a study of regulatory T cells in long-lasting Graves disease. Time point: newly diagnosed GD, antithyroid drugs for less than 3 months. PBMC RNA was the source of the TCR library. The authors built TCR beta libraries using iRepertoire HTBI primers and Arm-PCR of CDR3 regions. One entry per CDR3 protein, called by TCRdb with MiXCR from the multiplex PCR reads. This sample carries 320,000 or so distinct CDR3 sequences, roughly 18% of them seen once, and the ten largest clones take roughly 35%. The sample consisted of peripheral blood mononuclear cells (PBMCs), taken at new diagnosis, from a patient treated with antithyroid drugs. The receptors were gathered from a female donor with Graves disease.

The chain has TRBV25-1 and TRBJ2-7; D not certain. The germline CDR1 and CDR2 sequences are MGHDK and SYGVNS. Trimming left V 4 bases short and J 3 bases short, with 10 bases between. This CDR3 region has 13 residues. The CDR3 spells CASSARWNYEQYF. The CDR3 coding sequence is TGTGCCAGCAGTGCCCGGTGGAACTACGAGCAGTACTTC.

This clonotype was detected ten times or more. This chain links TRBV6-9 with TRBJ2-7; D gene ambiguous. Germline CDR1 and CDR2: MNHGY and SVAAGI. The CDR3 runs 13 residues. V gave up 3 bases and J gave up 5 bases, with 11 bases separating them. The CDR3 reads CASSYFPRDEQYF. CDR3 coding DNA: TGTGCCAGCAGTTACTTCCCTCGCGACGAGCAGTACTTC.

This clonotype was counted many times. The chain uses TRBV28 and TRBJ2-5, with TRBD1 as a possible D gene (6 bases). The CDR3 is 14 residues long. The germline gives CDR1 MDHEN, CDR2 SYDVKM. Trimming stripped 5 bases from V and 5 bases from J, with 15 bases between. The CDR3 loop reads CASSRRDQGETQYF. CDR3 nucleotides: TGTGCCAGCAGTCGTCGGGACCAGGGGGAGACCCAGTACTTC.

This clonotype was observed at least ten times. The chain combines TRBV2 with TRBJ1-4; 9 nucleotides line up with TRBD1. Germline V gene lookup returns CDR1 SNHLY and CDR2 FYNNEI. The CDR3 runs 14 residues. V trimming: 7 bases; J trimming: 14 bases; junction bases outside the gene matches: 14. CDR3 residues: CASNAPGQGGRLFF. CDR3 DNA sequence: TGTGCCAGCAACGCTCCGGGACAGGGTGGGCGGCTGTTTTTT. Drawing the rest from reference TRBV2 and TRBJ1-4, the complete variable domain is EPEVTQTPSHQVTQMGQEVILRCVPISNHLYFYWYRQILGQKVEFLVSFYNNEISEKSEIFDDQFSVERPDGSNFTLKIRSTKLEDSAMYFCASNAPGQGGRLFFGSGTQLSVL.

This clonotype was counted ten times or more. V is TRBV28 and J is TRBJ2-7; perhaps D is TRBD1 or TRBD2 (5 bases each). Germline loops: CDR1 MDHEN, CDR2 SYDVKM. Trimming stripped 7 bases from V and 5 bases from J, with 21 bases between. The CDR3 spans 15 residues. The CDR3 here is CASIPVGDAGDEQYF. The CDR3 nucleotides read TGTGCCAGCATCCCAGTGGGGGACGCCGGGGACGAGCAGTACTTC. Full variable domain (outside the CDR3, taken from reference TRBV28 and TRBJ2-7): DVKVTQSSRYLVKRTGEKVFLECVQDMDHENMFWYRQDPGLGLRLIYFSYDVKMKEKGDIPEGYSVSREKKERFSLILESASTNQTSMYLCASIPVGDAGDEQYFGPGTRLTVT.

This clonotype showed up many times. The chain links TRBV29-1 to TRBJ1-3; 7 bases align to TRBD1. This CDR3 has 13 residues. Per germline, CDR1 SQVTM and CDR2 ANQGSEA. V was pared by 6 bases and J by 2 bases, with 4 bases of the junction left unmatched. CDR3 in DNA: TGCAGCGTCGGTGGGACAGCTGGAAACACCATATATTTT. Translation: CSVGGTAGNTIYF.

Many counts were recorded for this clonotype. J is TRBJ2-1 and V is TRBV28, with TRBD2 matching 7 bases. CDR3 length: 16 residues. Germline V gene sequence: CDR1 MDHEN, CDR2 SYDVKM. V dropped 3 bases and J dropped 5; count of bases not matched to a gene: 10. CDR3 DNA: TGTGCCAGCAGTTTTGGGAGGGTGAGCGTTAACAATGAGCAGTTCTTC. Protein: CASSFGRVSVNNEQFF.

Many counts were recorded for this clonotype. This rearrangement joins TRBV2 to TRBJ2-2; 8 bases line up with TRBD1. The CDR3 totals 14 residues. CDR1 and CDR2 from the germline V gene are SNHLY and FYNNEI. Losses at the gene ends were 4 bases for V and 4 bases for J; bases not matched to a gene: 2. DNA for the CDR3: TGTGCCAGCAGTGGGGACAGGTCCACCGGGGAGCTGTTTTTT. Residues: CASSGDRSTGELFF.

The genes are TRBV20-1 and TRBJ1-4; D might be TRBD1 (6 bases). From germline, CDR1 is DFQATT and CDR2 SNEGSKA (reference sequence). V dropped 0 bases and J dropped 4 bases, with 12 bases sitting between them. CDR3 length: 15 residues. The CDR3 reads CSARDSGHHNEKLFF. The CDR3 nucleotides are TGCAGTGCTAGAGATTCGGGACATCATAATGAAAAACTGTTTTTT.

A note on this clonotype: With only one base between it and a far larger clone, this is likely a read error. The CDR3 loop is CASSRTSGSLGEQFF. The CDR3 DNA sequence: TGTGCCAGCAGCCGGACTAGCGGGAGCCTCGGGGAGCAGTTCTTC. The chain has TRBV11-3 and TRBJ2-1; 13 positions agree with TRBD2. CDR1 SGHNT and CDR2 YENEEA come from the germline V gene. The CDR3 length is 15 residues. Unmatched junction bases numbered 8, after V lost 5 bases and J lost 10 bases.

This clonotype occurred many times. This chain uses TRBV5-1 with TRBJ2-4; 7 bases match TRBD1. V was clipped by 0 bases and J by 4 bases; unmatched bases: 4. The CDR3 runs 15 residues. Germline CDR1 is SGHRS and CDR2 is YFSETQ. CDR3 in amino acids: CASSLEGQRKNIQYF. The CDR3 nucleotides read TGCGCCAGCAGCTTGGAGGGACAGAGAAAAAACATTCAGTACTTC. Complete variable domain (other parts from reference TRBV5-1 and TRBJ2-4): KAGVTQTPRYLIKTRGQQVTLSCSPISGHRSVSWYQQTPGQGLQFLFEYFSETQRNKGNFPGRFSGRQFSNSRSEMNVSTLELGDSALYLCASSLEGQRKNIQYFGAGTRLSVL.

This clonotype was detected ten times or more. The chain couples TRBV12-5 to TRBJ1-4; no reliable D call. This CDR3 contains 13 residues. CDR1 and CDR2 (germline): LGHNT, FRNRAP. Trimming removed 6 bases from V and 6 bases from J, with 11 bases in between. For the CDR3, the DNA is TGTGCTAGTGGAGCCCGATCTGATGAAAAACTGTTTTTT. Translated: CASGARSDEKLFF.

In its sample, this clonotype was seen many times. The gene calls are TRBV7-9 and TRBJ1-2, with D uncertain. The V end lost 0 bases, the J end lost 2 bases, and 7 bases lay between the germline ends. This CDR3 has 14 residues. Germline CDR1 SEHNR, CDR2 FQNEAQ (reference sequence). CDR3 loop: CASSLAPENYGYTF. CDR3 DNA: TGTGCCAGCAGCTTAGCGCCGGAGAACTATGGCTACACCTTC. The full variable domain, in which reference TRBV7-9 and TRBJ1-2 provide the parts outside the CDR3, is DTGVSQNPRHKITKRGQNVTFRCDPISEHNRLYWYRQTLGQGPEFLTYFQNEAQLEKSRLLSDRFSAERPKGSFSTLEIQRTEQGDSAMYLCASSLAPENYGYTFGSGTRLTVV.

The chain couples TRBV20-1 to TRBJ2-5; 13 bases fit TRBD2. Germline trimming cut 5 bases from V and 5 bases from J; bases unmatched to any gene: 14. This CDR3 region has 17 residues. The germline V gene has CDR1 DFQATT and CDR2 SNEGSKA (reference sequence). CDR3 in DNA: TGCAGTGCTCCCATCGCCGGGACTAGCGGGATTAGGGAGACCCAGTACTTC. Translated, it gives CSAPIAGTSGIRETQYF.

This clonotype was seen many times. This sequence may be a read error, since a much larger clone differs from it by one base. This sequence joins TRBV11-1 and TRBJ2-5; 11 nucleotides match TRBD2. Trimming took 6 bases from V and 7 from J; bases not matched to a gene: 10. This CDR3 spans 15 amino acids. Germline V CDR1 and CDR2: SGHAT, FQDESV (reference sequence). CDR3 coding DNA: TGTGCCAGCAGTCACGGGACTAGCGGAGGGGGGACCCAGTACTTC. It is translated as CASSHGTSGGGTQYF. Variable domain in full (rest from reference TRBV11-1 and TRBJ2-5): EAEVAQSPRYKITEKSQAVAFWCDPISGHATLYWYRQILGQGPELLVQFQDESVVDDSQLPKDRFSAERLKGVDSTLKIQPAELGDSAMYLCASSHGTSGGGTQYFGPGTRLLVL.

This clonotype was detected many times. CDR3 bases: TGTGCCAGTAGTATATACGGGACAGGGGGTTTTGCTTTCTTT. Translating gives CASSIYGTGGFAFF. V gene TRBV19 combines with J gene TRBJ1-1, with 11 bases that match TRBD1. This CDR3 is built from 14 residues. Trimming took 2 bases from V and 11 from J; bases not matched to a gene: 7. Germline CDR1 and CDR2: LNHDA and SQIVND (reference sequence).